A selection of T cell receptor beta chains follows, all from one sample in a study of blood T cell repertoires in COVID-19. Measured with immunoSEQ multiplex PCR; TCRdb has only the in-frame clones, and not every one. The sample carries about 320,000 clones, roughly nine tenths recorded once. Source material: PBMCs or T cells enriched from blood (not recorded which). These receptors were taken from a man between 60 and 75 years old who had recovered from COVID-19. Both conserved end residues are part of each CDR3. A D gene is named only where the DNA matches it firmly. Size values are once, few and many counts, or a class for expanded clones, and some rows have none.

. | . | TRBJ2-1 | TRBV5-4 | . | CASSFGTGTLPWEFF
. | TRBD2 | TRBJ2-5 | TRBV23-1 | TGCGCCAGCAGTCATCTAGCGGGAGAAAAAGAGACCCAGTACTTC | CASSHLAGEKETQYF
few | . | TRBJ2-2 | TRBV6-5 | TGTGCCAGCAGTTACCCGGGGACCGGGGAGCTGTTTTTT | CASSYPGTGELFF
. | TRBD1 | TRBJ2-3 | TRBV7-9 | TGTGCCAGCAGCTCCAGACTTGGGGACAGGGTGGATTTTGCTCTGTATTTT | CASSSRLGDRVDFALYF
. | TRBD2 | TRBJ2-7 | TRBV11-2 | TGTGCCAGCAGTCCCGCGGGGGTAGGTACCTACGAGCAGTACTTC | CASSPAGVGTYEQYF
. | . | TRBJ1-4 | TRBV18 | TGTGCCAGCTCACTATTGAATGAAAAACTGTTTTTT | CASSLLNEKLFF
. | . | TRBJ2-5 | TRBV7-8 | TGTGCCAGCAGCTCGAACCTGGGACTGCTCAGAGAGACCCAGTACTTC | CASSSNLGLLRETQYF
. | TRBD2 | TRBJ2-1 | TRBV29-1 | TGCAGCGGCCGGACTAGCGGGAGAGGCAATGAGCAGTTCTTC | CSGRTSGRGNEQFF
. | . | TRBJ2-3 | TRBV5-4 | TGTGCCAGCAGCTCGATGGAGGGCTCCAGTGGAGCGCAGTATTTT | CASSSMEGSSGAQYF
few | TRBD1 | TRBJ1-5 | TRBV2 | TGTGCCAGCAGCGGACAGGTTAGCAATCAGCCCCAGCATTTT | CASSGQVSNQPQHF
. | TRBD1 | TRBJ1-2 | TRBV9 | TGTGCCAGCAGCGCCATTCGGGACAGCCTTAACTATGGCTACACCTTC | CASSAIRDSLNYGYTF
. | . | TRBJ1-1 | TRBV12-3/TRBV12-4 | TGTGCCAGCAGTTTGGGCAGGGCGACTGAAGCTTTCTTT | CASSLGRATEAFF
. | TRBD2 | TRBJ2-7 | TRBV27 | TGTGCCAGCAGTTTGGGGGCTGGGACTAGCGGCCTCTACGAGCAGTACTTC | CASSLGAGTSGLYEQYF
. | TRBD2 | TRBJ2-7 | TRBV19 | TGTGCCAGTAGCCCTACGGGGGGGCCGGCCTACGAGCAGTACTTC | CASSPTGGPAYEQYF
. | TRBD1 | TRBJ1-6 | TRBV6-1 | TGTGCCAGCAGTGAAGTAGGACAGGCTTCACCTTCACCCCTCCACTTT | CASSEVGQASPSPLHF
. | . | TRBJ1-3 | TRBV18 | TGTGCCAGCTCACCCTATTACAGTAACGATGGAAACACCATATATTTT | CASSPYYSNDGNTIYF
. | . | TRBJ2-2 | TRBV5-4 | TGTGCCAGCAGCTTGGACAGGGCCACCGGGGAGCTGTTTTTT | CASSLDRATGELFF
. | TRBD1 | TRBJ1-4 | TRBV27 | TGTGCCAGCACTCTCTCGGGACAGGGTCCGTCTAGGGGTGAAAAACTGTTTTTT | CASTLSGQGPSRGEKLFF
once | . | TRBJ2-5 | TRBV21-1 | TGTGCCAGCAGAGAGGTCCGGGAGGCTTACAAAGAGACCCAGTACTTC | CASREVREAYKETQYF
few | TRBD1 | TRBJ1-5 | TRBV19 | TGTGCCAGTAAGGGACAGACTTTTAATCAGCCCCAGCATTTT | CASKGQTFNQPQHF
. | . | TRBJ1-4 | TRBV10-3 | TGTGCCATCAGTGAGTCCCAGGCCTTAAATGAAAAACTGTTTTTT | CAISESQALNEKLFF
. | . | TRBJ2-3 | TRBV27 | TGTGCCAGCAGTCCCCTGGCTAGTACAGATACGCAGTATTTT | CASSPLASTDTQYF
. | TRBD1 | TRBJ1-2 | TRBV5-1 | TGCGCCAGCAGCCCGGGGGGGACAGGGAGCTATGGCTACACCTTC | CASSPGGTGSYGYTF
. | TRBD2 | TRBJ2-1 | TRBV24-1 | TGTGCCACTTCCCATACCACTAGCGGGAGTTTCACTGAGCAGTTCTTC | CATSHTTSGSFTEQFF
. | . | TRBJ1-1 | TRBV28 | TGTGCCAGCACCGGGAACACTGAAGCTTTCTTT | CASTGNTEAFF
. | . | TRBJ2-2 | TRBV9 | TGTGCCAGCAGCACCCGGGGGGCCGGTACCGGGGAGCTGTTTTTT | CASSTRGAGTGELFF
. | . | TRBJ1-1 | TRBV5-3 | TGTGCCAGAAGCTTGGCCGGGCAGGATCCCTGGGAGCCTGAAGCTTTCTTT | CARSLAGQDPWEPEAFF
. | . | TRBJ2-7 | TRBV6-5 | TGTGCCTCCCAGGTGGATTTGAGTTACGAGCAGTACTTC | CASQVDLSYEQYF
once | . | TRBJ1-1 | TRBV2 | TGTGCCAGCAGTGTGCATGGGACACCCACTGAAGCTTTCTTT | CASSVHGTPTEAFF
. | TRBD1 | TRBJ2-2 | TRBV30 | TGTGCCTGGAGTGTGGGGAGGACAGGGGGGAACACCGGGGAGCTGTTTTTT | CAWSVGRTGGNTGELFF
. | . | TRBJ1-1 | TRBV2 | TGTGCCAGCCAGCGCACATTGATGAACACTGAAGCTTTCTTT | CASQRTLMNTEAFF
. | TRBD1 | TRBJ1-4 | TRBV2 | TGTGCCAGCAGGGACAGGGCATATAATGAAAAACTGTTTTTT | CASRDRAYNEKLFF
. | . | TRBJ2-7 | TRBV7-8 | TGTGCCAGCAGCCCTCGGACAGCCGCCTACGAGCAGTACTTC | CASSPRTAAYEQYF
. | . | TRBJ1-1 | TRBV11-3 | TGTGCCAGCAGCTTATCGGCTGAAGCTTTCTTT | CASSLSAEAFF